A selection of T cell receptor beta chains follows, all from one sample in a study of blood T cells in healthy people across ages. TCRdb fed the 5' RACE reads into MiXCR, producing one record per CDR3 protein. The sample has about 1.1 million distinct CDR3 sequences, around two fifths seen once. Sequences were obtained from blood. The receptors stem from a man aged 18 to 30 in good health. Both conserved end residues are part of each CDR3. D genes are given only for firm matches. Clone size, where shown, is once, few, many, or a class for clones that have expanded.

V gene: TRBV11-2; D gene: TRBD1; clone size: few; J gene: TRBJ2-1; CDR3 DNA: TGTGCCAGCAGCTTGTCGAGGGGGCCGTCCTACAATGAGCAGTTCTTC; CDR3 protein: CASSLSRGPSYNEQFF
V gene: TRBV2; D gene: TRBD1; clone size: few; J gene: TRBJ1-5; CDR3 DNA: TGTGCCAGCAGTTACGGACAGGCGGACCAGCCCCAGCATTTT; CDR3 protein: CASSYGQADQPQHF
V gene: TRBV18; D gene: .; clone size: .; J gene: TRBJ1-1; CDR3 DNA: TGTGCCAGCTCACTAGAGTTGTTGAACACTGAAGCTTTCTTT; CDR3 protein: CASSLELLNTEAFF
V gene: TRBV4-3; D gene: TRBD2; clone size: .; J gene: TRBJ2-5; CDR3 DNA: TGCGCCAGCAGCCCAGGACTAGCTCACCAAGAGACCCAGTACTTC; CDR3 protein: CASSPGLAHQETQYF
V gene: TRBV10-3; D gene: .; clone size: .; J gene: TRBJ1-1; CDR3 DNA: TGTGCCATCCGGGAGGGGAACACTGAAGCTTTCTTT; CDR3 protein: CAIREGNTEAFF
V gene: TRBV7-8; D gene: .; clone size: .; J gene: TRBJ1-2; CDR3 DNA: TGTGCCAGCAGCTTACCAGGGGCGGGGGATGGCTACACCTTC; CDR3 protein: CASSLPGAGDGYTF
V gene: TRBV4-1; D gene: .; clone size: few; J gene: TRBJ2-3; CDR3 DNA: TGCGCCAGCAGCCCACATCACCGACAGGGACTCACAGATACGCAGTATTTT; CDR3 protein: CASSPHHRQGLTDTQYF
V gene: TRBV12-3/TRBV12-4; D gene: TRBD1; clone size: few; J gene: TRBJ1-2; CDR3 DNA: TGTGCCAGCAGTTTAGGGGACAGGGGTACCTATGGCTACACCTTC; CDR3 protein: CASSLGDRGTYGYTF
V gene: TRBV3-1; D gene: TRBD2; clone size: .; J gene: TRBJ2-1; CDR3 DNA: TGTGCCAGCAGCCAGGAGGGACTAGCGGGGGGATTAAATGAGCAGTTCTTC; CDR3 protein: CASSQEGLAGGLNEQFF
V gene: TRBV24-1; D gene: .; clone size: .; J gene: TRBJ1-5; CDR3 DNA: TGTGCCACCAGTGATTCTGAGACGTCCTACAATCAGCCCCAGCATTTT; CDR3 protein: CATSDSETSYNQPQHF
V gene: TRBV4-3; D gene: .; clone size: once; J gene: TRBJ2-3; CDR3 DNA: TGCGCCAGCAGCCAAGATCGGCTAGGGGGCACAGATACGCAGTATTTT; CDR3 protein: CASSQDRLGGTDTQYF
V gene: TRBV20-1; D gene: TRBD1; clone size: .; J gene: TRBJ1-1; CDR3 DNA: TGCAGTGCTAGAGCCCGGACAGGGCGGGCCACTGAAGCTTTCTTT; CDR3 protein: CSARARTGRATEAFF
V gene: TRBV10-3; D gene: .; clone size: .; J gene: TRBJ1-6; CDR3 DNA: TGTGCCATCAGTGACCTATCCTCACCCCTCCACTTT; CDR3 protein: CAISDLSSPLHF
V gene: TRBV7-2; D gene: .; clone size: .; J gene: TRBJ2-7; CDR3 DNA: TGTGCCAGCAGCCCCACCCAAGATGAGCAGTACTTC; CDR3 protein: CASSPTQDEQYF
V gene: TRBV20-1; D gene: TRBD1; clone size: .; J gene: TRBJ1-2; CDR3 DNA: TGCAGTGCTAGAGGACACGGACAGGGGGATGGCTACACCTTC; CDR3 protein: CSARGHGQGDGYTF
V gene: TRBV20-1; D gene: TRBD2; clone size: few; J gene: TRBJ2-1; CDR3 DNA: TGCAGTGCTACCAGCGGGGTGTGGAATGAGCAGTTCTTC; CDR3 protein: CSATSGVWNEQFF
V gene: TRBV12-3/TRBV12-4; D gene: TRBD1; clone size: few; J gene: TRBJ1-3; CDR3 DNA: TGTGCCAGCAGACATCGGGACAGAAGCTCTGGAAACACCATATATTTT; CDR3 protein: CASRHRDRSSGNTIYF
V gene: TRBV4-3; D gene: .; clone size: .; J gene: TRBJ2-1; CDR3 DNA: TGCGCCAGCAGCCAACCAGAACGGGGAGTGAGGCAGTTCTTC; CDR3 protein: CASSQPERGVRQFF
V gene: TRBV5-1; D gene: .; clone size: .; J gene: TRBJ1-4; CDR3 DNA: TGCGCCAGCAGCTTGAACACGGATGTCGCAACTAATGAAAAACTGTTTTTT; CDR3 protein: CASSLNTDVATNEKLFF
V gene: TRBV7-6; D gene: TRBD1; clone size: .; J gene: TRBJ2-7; CDR3 DNA: TGTGCCAGCAGCGTTACCGGGACAGATAGCTACGAGCAGTACTTC; CDR3 protein: CASSVTGTDSYEQYF
V gene: TRBV2; D gene: .; clone size: .; J gene: TRBJ1-2; CDR3 DNA: TGTGCCAGCAGTGTAGCGCCAGAAGACAACTATGGCTACACCTTC; CDR3 protein: CASSVAPEDNYGYTF
V gene: TRBV14; D gene: .; clone size: .; J gene: TRBJ2-7; CDR3 DNA: TGCGCCAGCAGCCAAGGTGGCAATTACGAGCAGTACTTC; CDR3 protein: CASSQGGNYEQYF
V gene: TRBV5-1; D gene: .; clone size: few; J gene: TRBJ2-1; CDR3 DNA: TGCGCCAGCAGCTTGGAGGGAGACTACAATGAGCAGTTCTTC; CDR3 protein: CASSLEGDYNEQFF
V gene: TRBV20-1; D gene: .; clone size: few; J gene: TRBJ1-5; CDR3 DNA: TGCAGTGCTAACATGGGGCGGTACAATCAGCCCCAGCATTTT; CDR3 protein: CSANMGRYNQPQHF
V gene: TRBV7-2; D gene: .; clone size: few; J gene: TRBJ2-1; CDR3 DNA: TGTGCCAGCAGCTTTGACAGCTCCGACAATGAGCAGTTCTTC; CDR3 protein: CASSFDSSDNEQFF
V gene: TRBV2; D gene: TRBD2; clone size: few; J gene: TRBJ2-1; CDR3 DNA: TGTGCCAGCAGAGTGACTAGCGTAGCCTACAATGAGCAGTTCTTC; CDR3 protein: CASRVTSVAYNEQFF
V gene: TRBV20-1; D gene: .; clone size: few; J gene: TRBJ1-2; CDR3 DNA: TGCAGTTCGCTAACCAATCGTGGCTACACCTTC; CDR3 protein: CSSLTNRGYTF
V gene: TRBV9; D gene: TRBD1; clone size: few; J gene: TRBJ1-1; CDR3 DNA: TGTGCCAGCAGCGTAGAGGGACAGGGGAACACTGAAGCTTTCTTT; CDR3 protein: CASSVEGQGNTEAFF
V gene: TRBV2; D gene: .; clone size: few; J gene: TRBJ1-1; CDR3 DNA: TGTGCCAGCACCCTGGGGGTAGCGAACACTGAAGCTTTCTTT; CDR3 protein: CASTLGVANTEAFF
V gene: TRBV6-6; D gene: .; clone size: .; J gene: TRBJ1-2; CDR3 DNA: TGTGCCAGCAGTTACGTAGCCAGGGGTTTGTATGGCTACACCTTC; CDR3 protein: CASSYVARGLYGYTF
V gene: TRBV20-1; D gene: .; clone size: .; J gene: TRBJ1-1; CDR3 DNA: TGCAGTGCTAGAGCGACACTTGGTGAAGCTTTCTTT; CDR3 protein: CSARATLGEAFF
V gene: TRBV7-2; D gene: TRBD1; clone size: .; J gene: TRBJ1-5; CDR3 DNA: TGCGCCAGCAGCCAGGGGACAGGGACCATATATAGCAATCAGCCCCAGCATTTT; CDR3 protein: CASSQGTGTIYSNQPQHF
V gene: TRBV25-1; D gene: .; clone size: few; J gene: TRBJ1-4; CDR3 DNA: TGTGCCAGCAGTGATGCGGGCAGGCGGTATGAAAAACTGTTTTTT; CDR3 protein: CASSDAGRRYEKLFF
V gene: TRBV12-3/TRBV12-4; D gene: TRBD2; clone size: .; J gene: TRBJ2-5; CDR3 DNA: TGTGCCAGCAGATTCTCGGGAGGCGGGGAGACCCAGTACTTC; CDR3 protein: CASRFSGGGETQYF
V gene: TRBV20-1; D gene: .; clone size: .; J gene: TRBJ2-1; CDR3 DNA: TGCAGTGCTAGAGATGCGGGCAGGGTACACAATGAGCAGTTCTTC; CDR3 protein: CSARDAGRVHNEQFF
V gene: TRBV6-5; D gene: TRBD1; clone size: .; J gene: TRBJ2-7; CDR3 DNA: TGTGCCAGCAGTCAACCGACAGGGAAGGGAAATGAGCAGTACTTC; CDR3 protein: CASSQPTGKGNEQYF
V gene: TRBV6-5; D gene: .; clone size: few; J gene: TRBJ2-2; CDR3 DNA: TGTGCCAGCAGTACAGTCACCGGGGAGCTGTTTTTT; CDR3 protein: CASSTVTGELFF
V gene: TRBV20-1; D gene: TRBD2; clone size: many; J gene: TRBJ2-1; CDR3 DNA: TGCAGTGCCCCCCGGCGGGGGGGCGTAAATGAGCAGTTCTTC; CDR3 protein: CSAPRRGGVNEQFF
V gene: TRBV4-2; D gene: .; clone size: .; J gene: TRBJ1-4; CDR3 DNA: TGTGCCAGCAGCCAAGCCCCCGGGGAGGTTAATGAAAAACTGTTTTTT; CDR3 protein: CASSQAPGEVNEKLFF
V gene: TRBV29-1; D gene: TRBD1; clone size: few; J gene: TRBJ2-7; CDR3 DNA: TGCAGCGTTCCCGGGACAGGGGACAGCTCCTACGAGCAGTACTTC; CDR3 protein: CSVPGTGDSSYEQYF
V gene: TRBV5-4; D gene: TRBD1; clone size: .; J gene: TRBJ2-2; CDR3 DNA: TGTGCCAGCAGTCCCCCAGGGGGCCAGAACACCGGGGAGCTGTTTTTT; CDR3 protein: CASSPPGGQNTGELFF
V gene: TRBV30; D gene: .; clone size: few; J gene: TRBJ2-3; CDR3 DNA: TGTGCCTGGAGTGTAGACACAGATACGCAGTATTTT; CDR3 protein: CAWSVDTDTQYF
V gene: TRBV20-1; D gene: .; clone size: .; J gene: TRBJ2-1; CDR3 DNA: TGCAGTTCTAGGGCTGGGCTCTGGACTAATGAGCAGTTCTTC; CDR3 protein: CSSRAGLWTNEQFF
V gene: TRBV14; D gene: TRBD1; clone size: .; J gene: TRBJ1-2; CDR3 DNA: TGTGCCAGCAGCCTCAACCGGGACAGAATATATGGCTACACCTTC; CDR3 protein: CASSLNRDRIYGYTF
V gene: TRBV7-9; D gene: .; clone size: .; J gene: TRBJ2-3; CDR3 DNA: TGTGCCAGCAGCCTCGACGACGGGGTGACAGATACGCAGTATTTT; CDR3 protein: CASSLDDGVTDTQYF
V gene: TRBV20-1; D gene: .; clone size: .; J gene: TRBJ2-3; CDR3 DNA: TGCAGTCCGTGGGGGGAAGATACGCAGTATTTT; CDR3 protein: CSPWGEDTQYF
V gene: TRBV3-1; D gene: TRBD1; clone size: .; J gene: TRBJ1-1; CDR3 DNA: TGTGCCAGCAGCCCAATGGGACAGGGAGGGAACACTGAAGCTTTCTTT; CDR3 protein: CASSPMGQGGNTEAFF
V gene: TRBV7-2; D gene: .; clone size: few; J gene: TRBJ1-3; CDR3 DNA: TGTGCCAGCGCCCCGGCCTTCTCTGGAAACACCATATATTTT; CDR3 protein: CASAPAFSGNTIYF
V gene: TRBV29-1; D gene: TRBD2; clone size: many; J gene: TRBJ2-1; CDR3 DNA: TGCCTAGCGGGGGGGCCTTTCTACAATGAGCAGTTCTTC; CDR3 protein: CLAGGPFYNEQFF
V gene: TRBV12-3/TRBV12-4; D gene: .; clone size: .; J gene: TRBJ2-3; CDR3 DNA: TGTGCCAGCAGACGAACCACCACAGATACGCAGTATTTT; CDR3 protein: CASRRTTTDTQYF
V gene: TRBV24-1; D gene: .; clone size: .; J gene: TRBJ2-2; CDR3 DNA: TGTGCCACCAGTGATCCGAACGGTGCCGCCGGGGAGCTGTTTTTT; CDR3 protein: CATSDPNGAAGELFF
V gene: TRBV5-1; D gene: TRBD2; clone size: .; J gene: TRBJ2-4; CDR3 DNA: TGCGCCAGCAGCTGGGGAGCGGGAACTTACAATGAGCAGTACTTC; CDR3 protein: CASSWGAGTYNEQYF
V gene: TRBV4-1; D gene: TRBD1; clone size: once; J gene: TRBJ1-5; CDR3 DNA: TGCGCCAGCAGCGAGCAGGGACAGGGTTATCAGCCCCAGCATTTT; CDR3 protein: CASSEQGQGYQPQHF
V gene: TRBV4-3; D gene: .; clone size: .; J gene: TRBJ1-2; CDR3 DNA: TGCGCCAGCAGCCAAGTCAACACGGTTGCTAACTATGGCTACACCTTC; CDR3 protein: CASSQVNTVANYGYTF
V gene: TRBV7-2; D gene: .; clone size: .; J gene: TRBJ2-3; CDR3 DNA: TGTGCCAGCAGCTTAGCGGGGGGGCTAGCGGCAGATACGCAGTATTTT; CDR3 protein: CASSLAGGLAADTQYF
V gene: TRBV7-2; D gene: TRBD1; clone size: .; J gene: TRBJ1-2; CDR3 DNA: TGTGCCAGCAGCTTAGCAGGACAGGTCGGCTATGGCTACACCTTC; CDR3 protein: CASSLAGQVGYGYTF
V gene: TRBV2; D gene: .; clone size: few; J gene: TRBJ1-1; CDR3 DNA: TGTGCCAGCAGTGAACAGGTGCGGACTGAAGCTTTCTTT; CDR3 protein: CASSEQVRTEAFF
V gene: TRBV10-3; D gene: .; clone size: .; J gene: TRBJ1-2; CDR3 DNA: TGTGCCATCAGGGGGGTGGCGGAAGATGGCTACACCTTC; CDR3 protein: CAIRGVAEDGYTF
V gene: TRBV20-1; D gene: .; clone size: few; J gene: TRBJ2-4; CDR3 DNA: TGCAGTGCTAGAGATCTTGACAGTAAAAACATTCAGTACTTC; CDR3 protein: CSARDLDSKNIQYF